This TCR beta chain was sequenced in a study of blood T cells in healthy people across ages. Study-wide points: There were more naive CD4+ cells and higher diversity in long-lived donors than in aged donors.

It was with a sample-barcoded 5' primer and a J-beta primer mix that a second PCR of about 6 to 12 cycles was run. TCRdb redid the calling of the 5' RACE reads with MiXCR, one entry per CDR3 protein. This repertoire shows almost 550,000 distinct CDR3 sequences, about 25% found once; its top ten account for around 10%. This clonotype was counted only a few times. Its target is not known. This CDR3 has 15 residues. Per germline, CDR1 LGHDT and CDR2 YNNKEL (reference sequence). Trimming cost V 4 bases and J 5 bases, with 17 bases left between them. The data also belong to a second study, concerning T cells of mothers and their children.

Sample: blood. This clonotype was obtained from a boy aged 5 to 17 in good health. This chain joins TRBV3-1 and TRBJ2-5, with D perhaps TRBD2 (5 bases). The CDR3 region is CASSRPLVSQETQYF. The DNA of the CDR3 is TGTGCCAGCAGCCGTCCACTAGTATCCCAGGAGACCCAGTACTTC.